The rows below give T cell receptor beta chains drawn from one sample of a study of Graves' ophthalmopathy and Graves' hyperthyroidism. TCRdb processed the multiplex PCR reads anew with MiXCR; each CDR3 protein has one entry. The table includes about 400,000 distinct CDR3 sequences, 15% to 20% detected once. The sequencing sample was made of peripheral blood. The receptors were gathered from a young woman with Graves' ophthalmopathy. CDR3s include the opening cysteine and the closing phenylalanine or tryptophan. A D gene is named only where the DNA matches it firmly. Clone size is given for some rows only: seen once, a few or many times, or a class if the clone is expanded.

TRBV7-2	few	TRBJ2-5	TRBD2	TGTGCCAGCAGCTTCGGACTAGCGGGAGATGGGACCCAGTACTTC	CASSFGLAGDGTQYF
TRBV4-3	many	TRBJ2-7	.	TGCGCCAGCAGCCTCGGGCCTCAGAGCTCCTACGAGCAGTACTTC	CASSLGPQSSYEQYF
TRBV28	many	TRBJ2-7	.	TGTGCCAGCAGCCAGTTGGGCAGGGGGGTATCCTACGAGCAGTACTTC	CASSQLGRGVSYEQYF
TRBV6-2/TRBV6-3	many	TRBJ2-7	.	TGTGCCAGCAGTTACTCTTCTACGACGCAGTACTTC	CASSYSSTTQYF
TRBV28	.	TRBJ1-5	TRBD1	TGTGCCAGCAGTTTACCCGGGACAGGGTCTCAGCCCCAGCATTTT	CASSLPGTGSQPQHF
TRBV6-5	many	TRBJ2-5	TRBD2	TGTGCCAGCAGTTTGGAAGCGGGGGATCAAGAGACCCAGTACTTC	CASSLEAGDQETQYF
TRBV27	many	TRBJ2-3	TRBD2	TGTGCCAGCAGTTCCCGACTAGCGGGAGGTACAGATACGCAGTATTTT	CASSSRLAGGTDTQYF
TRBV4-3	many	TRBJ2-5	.	TGCGCCAGCAGCCAAGAGAGGTGGGAGACCCAGTACTTC	CASSQERWETQYF
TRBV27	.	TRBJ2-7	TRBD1	TGTGCCAGCAGTTTAATTGGACAGGGTTACGAGCAGTACTTC	CASSLIGQGYEQYF
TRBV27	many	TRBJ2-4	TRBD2	TGTGCCAGCAGTTCCGCTTCGGGGACTAGCGGTATAGCCAAAAACATTCAGTACTTC	CASSSASGTSGIAKNIQYF
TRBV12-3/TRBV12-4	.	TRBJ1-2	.	TGTGCCAGCAGTTCTGGAATCAATGGCTACACCTTC	CASSSGINGYTF
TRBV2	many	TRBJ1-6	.	TGTGCCAGCAGGGGCGGAGGGACGAGTTCACCCCTCCACTTT	CASRGGGTSSPLHF
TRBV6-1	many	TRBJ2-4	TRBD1	TGTGCCAGCAGGGACAGGTTAGGAAACATTCAGTACTTC	CASRDRLGNIQYF
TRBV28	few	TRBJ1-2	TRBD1	TGTGCCAGCAGGTCACAGGGGGCTAGGTATGGCTACACCTTC	CASRSQGARYGYTF
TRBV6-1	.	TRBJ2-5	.	TGTGCCAGCAGGGAATGGACCACCGGGGAGACCCAGTACTTC	CASREWTTGETQYF
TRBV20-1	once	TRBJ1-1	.	TGCAGTGCCCTTTCTATAACGGCGGCATTTTACACTGAAGCTTTCTTT	CSALSITAAFYTEAFF
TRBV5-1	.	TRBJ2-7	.	TGCGCCAGCAGCTTGACAACCCGACGCGGGACCGATTACGAGCAGTACTTC	CASSLTTRRGTDYEQYF
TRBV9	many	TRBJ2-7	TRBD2	TGTGCCAGCAGCGGGGGGACTAGCTGGAGCTACGAGCAGTACTTC	CASSGGTSWSYEQYF
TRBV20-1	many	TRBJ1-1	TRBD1	TGCAGTGCCAAACAGGGGTCCCTAGAAGCTTTCTTT	CSAKQGSLEAFF
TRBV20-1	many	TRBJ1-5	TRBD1	TGCAGTGCTAGAGACAGGGGGGACCAGCCCCAGCATTTT	CSARDRGDQPQHF
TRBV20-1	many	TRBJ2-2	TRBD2	TGCAGTGCTAGAATCAGCGGGAGGGATTTCACCGGGGAGCTGTTTTTT	CSARISGRDFTGELFF
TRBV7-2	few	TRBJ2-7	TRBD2	TGTGCCAGCAGAAAGGGACTAGCGGGCTCCTACGAGCAGTACTTC	CASRKGLAGSYEQYF
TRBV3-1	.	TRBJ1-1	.	TGTGCCAGCAGCCTCGAAATTACTAGGGGGGCGGAGAACACTGAAGCTTTCTTT	CASSLEITRGAENTEAFF
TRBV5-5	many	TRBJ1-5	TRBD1	TGTGCCAGCAGCTTTACAGGGGGCGATCAGCCCCAGCATTTT	CASSFTGGDQPQHF
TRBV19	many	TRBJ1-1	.	TGTGCCAGTAGCGATGGAGGAATGCCAGGACCCCTGAACACTGAAGCTTTCTTT	CASSDGGMPGPLNTEAFF
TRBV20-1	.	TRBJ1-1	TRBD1	TGCAGTGTCGGACAGGGGATGAACACTGAAGCTTTCTTT	CSVGQGMNTEAFF
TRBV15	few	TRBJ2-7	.	TGTGCCACCAGCAGAGATCCCGGGGACGAGCAGTACTTC	CATSRDPGDEQYF
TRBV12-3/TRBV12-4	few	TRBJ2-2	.	TGTGCCAACACGAGGCGGACCGGGGAGCTGTTTTTT	CANTRRTGELFF
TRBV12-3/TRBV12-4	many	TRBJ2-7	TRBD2	TGTGCCAGCAGTTTGTCCGGGAGGGATTCCGAGCAGTACTTC	CASSLSGRDSEQYF
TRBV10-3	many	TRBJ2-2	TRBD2	TGTGCCATCAGATCTAGCGGGACCGGGGAGCTGTTTTTT	CAIRSSGTGELFF
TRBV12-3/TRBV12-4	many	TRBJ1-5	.	TGTGCCAGCAGGAGGGAGGGGTATCAGCCCCAGCATTTT	CASRREGYQPQHF
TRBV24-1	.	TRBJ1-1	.	TGTGCTCACGTGGACACTGAAGCTTTCTTT	CAHVDTEAFF
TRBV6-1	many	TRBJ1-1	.	TGTGCCAGCCGGGCGGCGGGGATGAACACTGAAGCTTTCTTT	CASRAAGMNTEAFF
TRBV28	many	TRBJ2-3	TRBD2	TGTGCCAGCAGTGCTAGCGGGGCTAGCACAGATACGCAGTATTTT	CASSASGASTDTQYF
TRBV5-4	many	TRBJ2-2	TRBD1	TGTGCCAGCAGCTTGGCGGGACAGGGGGCGAACACCGGGGAGCTGTTTTTT	CASSLAGQGANTGELFF
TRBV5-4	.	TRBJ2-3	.	TGTGCCAGCAGCGGCCGTAGGTGGGATACGCGGTATTTT	CASSGRRWDTRYF
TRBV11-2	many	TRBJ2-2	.	TGTGCCAGCAGCAAAAACTTGGGGGGAGGTCTCGGGGAGCTGTTTTTT	CASSKNLGGGLGELFF
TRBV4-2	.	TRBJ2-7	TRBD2	TGTGCCAGCAGCCAAGGAGTAGGACTAGCGGGAGTGCTGGGCTCCTACGAGCAGTACTTC	CASSQGVGLAGVLGSYEQYF
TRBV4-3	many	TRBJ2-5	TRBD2	TGCGCCAGCAGCCATGGACTAGCCGCCCAAGAGACCCAGTACTTC	CASSHGLAAQETQYF
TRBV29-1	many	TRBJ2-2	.	TGCAGCGTTGAAGGCCGCGTTGGGACCGGGGAGCTGTTTTTT	CSVEGRVGTGELFF
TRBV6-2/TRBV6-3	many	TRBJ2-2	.	TGTGCCAGCAGTCCCCCCCCCGGGATAGGCCGGACCGGGGAGCTGTTTTTT	CASSPPPGIGRTGELFF
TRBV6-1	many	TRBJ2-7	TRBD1	TGTGCCAGCATCCCTACGACAGGGAGAACCTACGAGCAGTACTTC	CASIPTTGRTYEQYF
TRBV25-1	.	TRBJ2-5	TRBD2	TGTGCCAGCAGTGCTCTAGCGGGAGAAGTAGAGACCCAGTACTTC	CASSALAGEVETQYF
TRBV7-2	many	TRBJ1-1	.	TGTGCCAGCAGCTTAGATGGAGGACACCTGGGAGCTTTCTTT	CASSLDGGHLGAFF
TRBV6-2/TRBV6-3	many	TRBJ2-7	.	TGTGCCAGCAGTTACTCCAGGGTCCAAGGATACGAGCAGTACTTC	CASSYSRVQGYEQYF
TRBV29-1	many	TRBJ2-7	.	TGCAGCGTTGCGGGGGCGCATATCTACGAGCAGTACTTC	CSVAGAHIYEQYF